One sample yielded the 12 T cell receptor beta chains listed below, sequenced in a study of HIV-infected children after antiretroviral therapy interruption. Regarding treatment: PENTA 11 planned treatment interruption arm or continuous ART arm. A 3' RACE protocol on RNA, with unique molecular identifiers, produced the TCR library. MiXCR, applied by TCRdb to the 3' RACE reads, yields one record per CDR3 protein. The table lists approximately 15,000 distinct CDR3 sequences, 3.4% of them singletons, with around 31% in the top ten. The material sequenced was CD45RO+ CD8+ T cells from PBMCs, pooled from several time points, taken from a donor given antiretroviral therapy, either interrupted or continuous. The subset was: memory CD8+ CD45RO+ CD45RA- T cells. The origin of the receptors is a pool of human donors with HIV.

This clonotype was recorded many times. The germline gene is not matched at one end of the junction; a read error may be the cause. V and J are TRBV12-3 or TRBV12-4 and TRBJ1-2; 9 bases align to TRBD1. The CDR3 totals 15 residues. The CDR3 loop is CASSLFRTGAYGFTF. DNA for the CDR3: TGTGCCAGCAGTTTATTCAGGACAGGGGCATACGGCTTCACCTTC.

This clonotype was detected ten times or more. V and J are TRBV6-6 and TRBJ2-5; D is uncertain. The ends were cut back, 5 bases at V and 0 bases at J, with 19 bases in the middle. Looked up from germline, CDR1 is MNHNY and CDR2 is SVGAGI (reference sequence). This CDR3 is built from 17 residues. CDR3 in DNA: TGTGCCAGCAGTACACCACTAATCACAGAAAACCAAGAGACCCAGTACTTC. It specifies CASSTPLITENQETQYF.

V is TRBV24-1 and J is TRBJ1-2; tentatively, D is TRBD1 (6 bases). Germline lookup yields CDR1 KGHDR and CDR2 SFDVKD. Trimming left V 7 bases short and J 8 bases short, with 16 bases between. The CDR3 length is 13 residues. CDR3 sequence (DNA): TGTGCCACCAGGGACAGTTGGACGGACGGCTACACCTTC. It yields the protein CATRDSWTDGYTF.

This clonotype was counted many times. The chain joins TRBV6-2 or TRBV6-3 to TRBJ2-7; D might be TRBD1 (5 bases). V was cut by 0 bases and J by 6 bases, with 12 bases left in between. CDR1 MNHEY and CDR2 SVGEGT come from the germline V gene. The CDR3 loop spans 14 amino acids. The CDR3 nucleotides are TGTGCCAGCAGTTACTCGACAGAGGAACGCGAGCAGTACTTC. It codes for CASSYSTEEREQYF.

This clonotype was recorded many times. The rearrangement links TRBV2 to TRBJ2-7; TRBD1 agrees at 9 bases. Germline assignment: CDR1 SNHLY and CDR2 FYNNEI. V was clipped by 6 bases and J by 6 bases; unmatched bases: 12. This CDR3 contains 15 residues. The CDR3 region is CASSQGQGLDGEQYF. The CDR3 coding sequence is TGTGCCAGCAGCCAAGGACAGGGGTTGGACGGCGAGCAGTACTTC.

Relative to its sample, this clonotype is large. The CDR3 sequence: CASSFEGYSNQPQHF. For the CDR3, the DNA is TGTGCCAGCAGTTTCGAGGGGTATAGCAATCAGCCCCAGCATTTT. J is TRBJ1-5 and V is TRBV28, with a tentative D call TRBD1 (5 bases). CDR3 length: 15 residues. In germline, CDR1 is MDHEN, CDR2 SYDVKM. Between the trimmed V and J ends, which lost 3 bases and 0 bases, there was a span of 9 bases.

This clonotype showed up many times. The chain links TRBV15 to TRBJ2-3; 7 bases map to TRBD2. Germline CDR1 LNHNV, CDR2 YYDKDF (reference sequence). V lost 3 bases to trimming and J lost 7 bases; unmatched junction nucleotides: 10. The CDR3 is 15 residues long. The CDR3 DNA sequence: TGTGCCACCAGCAGCACATGGGGGGGGGGGAATACGCAGTATTTT. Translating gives CATSSTWGGGNTQYF.

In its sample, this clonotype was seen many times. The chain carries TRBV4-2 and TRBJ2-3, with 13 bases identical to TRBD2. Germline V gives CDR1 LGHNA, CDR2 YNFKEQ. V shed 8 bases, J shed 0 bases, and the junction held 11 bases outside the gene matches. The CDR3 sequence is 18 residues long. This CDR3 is CASQEGLAGDPSTDTQYF. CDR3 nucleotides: TGTGCCAGCCAAGAAGGACTAGCGGGGGACCCTAGCACAGATACGCAGTATTTT.

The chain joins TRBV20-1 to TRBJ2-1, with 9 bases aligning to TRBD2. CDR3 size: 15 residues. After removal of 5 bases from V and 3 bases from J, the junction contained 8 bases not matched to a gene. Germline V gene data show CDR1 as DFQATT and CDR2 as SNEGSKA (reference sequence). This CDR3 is CSARSASGDYNEQFF. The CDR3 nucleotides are TGCAGTGCTCGAAGCGCTAGCGGGGACTACAATGAGCAGTTCTTC.

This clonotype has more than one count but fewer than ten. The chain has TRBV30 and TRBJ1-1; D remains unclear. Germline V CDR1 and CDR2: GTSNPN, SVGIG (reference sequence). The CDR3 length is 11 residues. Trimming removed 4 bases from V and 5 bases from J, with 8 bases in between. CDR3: CAWKYGTEAFF. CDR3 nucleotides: TGTGCCTGGAAGTACGGGACTGAAGCTTTCTTT.

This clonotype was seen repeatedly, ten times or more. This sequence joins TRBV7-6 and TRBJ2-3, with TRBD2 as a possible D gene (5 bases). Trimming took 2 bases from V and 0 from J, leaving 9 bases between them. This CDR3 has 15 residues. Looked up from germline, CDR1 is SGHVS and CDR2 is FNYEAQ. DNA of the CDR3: TGTGCCAGCAGCTTACACGGGGATAGCACAGATACGCAGTATTTT. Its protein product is CASSLHGDSTDTQYF. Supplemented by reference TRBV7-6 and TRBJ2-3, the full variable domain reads GAGVSQSPRYKVTKRGQDVALRCDPISGHVSLYWYRQALGQGPEFLTYFNYEAQQDKSGLPNDRFSAERPEGSISTLTIQRTEQRDSAMYRCASSLHGDSTDTQYFGPGTRLTVL.

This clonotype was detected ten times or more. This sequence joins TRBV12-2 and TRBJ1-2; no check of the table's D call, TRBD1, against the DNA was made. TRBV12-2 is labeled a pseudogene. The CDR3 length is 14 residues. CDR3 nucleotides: TGTGCAAGTCGCCCCCCAGACAGCCTCTATGGCTACACCTTC. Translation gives CASRPPDSLYGYTF.